This TCR beta chain emerged from a study of control samples from healthy donors and cancer patients. Clones were sequenced by immunoSEQ multiplex PCR, and TCRdb holds only the in-frame ones, with some missing. The top ten clones hold under 7% of a sample with about 150,000 clones, 80% to 95% of them seen once. From germline, CDR1 is MNHEY and CDR2 SVGEGT. Trimming removed 6 bases at V and 7 bases at J, with 15 bases between. The length of the CDR3 is 14 residues. The sample was blood. The J gene is TRBJ2-2, the V gene TRBV6-2 or TRBV6-3, with D possibly matching TRBD1 (6 bases). This TCR derives from a man aged 18 to 30 in good health. Here the CDR3 reads CASSHRVLGGELFF. The DNA of the CDR3 is TGTGCCAGCAGCCACAGGGTACTTGGCGGGGAGCTGTTTTTT.